This T cell receptor (beta chain) comes out of a study of T cell responses to AZD1222 COVID-19 vaccine. Points from the study as a whole: Baseline serology detected seropositivity in only 5 to 7 AZD1222 recipients.

CDR1 is SGHRS and CDR2 is YFSETQ in the germline V gene. The V end was cut by 0 bases, the J end by 3 bases, with 13 bases between. The CDR3 has 16 residues. Method: immunoSEQ multiplex PCR; TCRdb's copy keeps in-frame clones and lacks some. Among roughly 150,000 clones listed, 91% were seen once. As to this clone: As yet, its antigen is unknown.

Source: peripheral blood, taken 28 days after the second AZD1222 dose. The TCR originated in an adult who received the AZD1222 COVID-19 vaccine. The chain is built from TRBV5-1 and TRBJ2-1; no clear D. The CDR3 sequence: CASSLDWVGVYNEQFF. The CDR3 DNA is TGCGCCAGCAGCTTGGACTGGGTTGGGGTCTACAATGAGCAGTTCTTC.